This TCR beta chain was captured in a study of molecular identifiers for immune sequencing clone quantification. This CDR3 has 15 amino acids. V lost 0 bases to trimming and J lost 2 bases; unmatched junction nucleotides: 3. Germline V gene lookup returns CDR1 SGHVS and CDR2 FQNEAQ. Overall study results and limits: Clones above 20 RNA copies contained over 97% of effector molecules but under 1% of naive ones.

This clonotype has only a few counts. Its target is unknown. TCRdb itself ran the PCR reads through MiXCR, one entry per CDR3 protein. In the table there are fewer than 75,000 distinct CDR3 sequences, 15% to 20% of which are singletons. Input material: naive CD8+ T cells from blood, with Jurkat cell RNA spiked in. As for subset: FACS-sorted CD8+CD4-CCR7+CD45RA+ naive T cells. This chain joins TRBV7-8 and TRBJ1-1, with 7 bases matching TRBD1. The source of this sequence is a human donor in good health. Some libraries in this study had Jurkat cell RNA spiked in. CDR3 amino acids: CASSLAGGGNTEAFF. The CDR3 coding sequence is TGTGCCAGCAGCTTAGCAGGAGGGGGCAACACTGAAGCTTTCTTT.